Each of the 20 T cell receptor beta chains below was sequenced from the same sample in a study of memory B cells and T cells in multiple sclerosis. The table came from immunoSEQ multiplex PCR; TCRdb's copy has only in-frame clones and leaves some out. The data hold roughly 45,000 clones, with almost 85% observed a single time. CFSE-dim autoproliferating and CFSE-high non-proliferating T cells from unstimulated culture were sequenced separately. Cultures began with approximately 4.5x10^7 CFSE-labeled PBMCs, unstimulated for six to seven days, with replicate wells pooled. Their antigens are not known. Input material: PBMCs from blood kept in culture. The source of these receptors is a human donor with multiple sclerosis.

The CDR3 loop reads CASSYSTGKEGYTF. For the CDR3, the DNA is TGTGCCAGCAGTTATAGCACAGGAAAAGAGGGCTACACCTTC. The chain employs TRBV6-6 and TRBJ1-2, with D perhaps matching TRBD1 (5 bases). The CDR3 contains 14 residues. The germline V and J ends were trimmed by 3 bases and 8 bases, with 16 bases remaining between them. Germline CDR1 and CDR2: MNHNY and SVGAGI (reference sequence).

The CDR3 protein is CASSPELATSTDTQYF. Here the CDR3 DNA reads TGTGCCAGCTCACCCGAACTAGCGACATCCACAGATACGCAGTATTTT. V usage is TRBV18 and J usage is TRBJ2-3; 7 bases line up with TRBD2. This CDR3 contains 16 residues. Trimming cost V 3 bases and J 2 bases; bases outside gene matches: 8. Germline V gene sequence: CDR1 KGHSH, CDR2 LQKENI.

This clone has just one count. The CDR3 coding sequence is TGCGCCAGCAGCTCCCGACTAGCGGGGTTCAATGAGCAGTTCTTC. Its translation: CASSSRLAGFNEQFF. The V gene is TRBV4-1, the J gene TRBJ2-1; 11 bases are shared with TRBD2. Germline V lookup: CDR1 MGHRA, CDR2 YSYEKL. The junction had 6 bases not matched to a gene; V was cut back by 5 bases and J by 6 bases. This CDR3 spans 15 amino acids.

V gene TRBV9 combines with J gene TRBJ1-5; D is perhaps TRBD1 (5 bases). The CDR3 totals 15 residues. V lost 7 bases to trimming and J lost 3 bases, with 17 bases between them. CDR1 and CDR2 (germline): SGDLS, YYNGEE. CDR3 nucleotide sequence: TGTGCCAGCGCCTTGTCGACAGAATTCAATCAGCCCCAGCATTTT. Translating it yields CASALSTEFNQPQHF.

This clone appeared a few times. The chain joins TRBV7-9 to TRBJ2-3; D uncertain. V gave up 5 bases and J gave up 2 bases, with 14 bases separating them. The CDR3 sequence is 15 residues long. From germline, CDR1 is SEHNR and CDR2 FQNEAQ (reference sequence). The DNA for the CDR3 is TGTGCCAGCAGCCCGCCGAGCTTGAACACAGATACGCAGTATTTT. This encodes CASSPPSLNTDTQYF. Full variable domain (rest looked up from reference TRBV7-9 and TRBJ2-3): DTGVSQNPRHKITKRGQNVTFRCDPISEHNRLYWYRQTLGQGPEFLTYFQNEAQLEKSRLLSDRFSAERPKGSFSTLEIQRTEQGDSAMYLCASSPPSLNTDTQYFGPGTRLTVL.

The rearrangement uses TRBV18 and TRBJ1-1, with TRBD1 matching 7 bases. The CDR3 contains 16 residues. Germline trimming cut 3 bases from V and 2 bases from J; bases unmatched to any gene: 9. CDR1 KGHSH and CDR2 LQKENI come from the germline V gene. The CDR3 nucleotides are TGTGCCAGCTCACCGAATACAGGGGTCACCAACACTGAAGCTTTCTTT. It yields the protein CASSPNTGVTNTEAFF.

This sequence joins TRBV6-6 and TRBJ1-2; possible D gene TRBD1, 5 bases. The CDR3 loop spans 14 amino acids. V shed 5 bases and J shed 4 bases, with 14 bases lying between them. Germline lookup yields CDR1 MNHNY and CDR2 SVGAGI (reference sequence). This CDR3 is CASSRVTGPYGYTF. The CDR3 DNA follows: TGTGCCAGCAGTAGAGTCACAGGTCCCTATGGCTACACCTTC.

This clone was observed a few times. This rearrangement joins TRBV7-2 to TRBJ1-2, with a weak D call TRBD1 (5 bases). The CDR3 sequence is 13 residues long. Germline values: CDR1 SGHTA, CDR2 FQGNSA. The V gene lost 4 bases and the J gene lost 6 bases, with 12 bases spanning the gap. For the CDR3, the DNA is TGTGCCAGCAGCTCATCCAGGGAGGATGGCTACACCTTC. Amino acids: CASSSSREDGYTF.

This chain links TRBV5-1 with TRBJ2-1; 14 bases align to TRBD2. The ends lost 4 bases at V and 10 bases at J; junction bases unmatched: 13. Germline CDR1 reads SGHRS; CDR2 reads YFSETQ. This CDR3 is 17 amino acids long. The CDR3 here is CASSAGLAGGAHEEQFF. The DNA for the CDR3 is TGCGCCAGCAGCGCCGGACTAGCGGGGGGCGCGCATGAGGAGCAGTTCTTC.

This rearrangement joins TRBV7-9 to TRBJ1-4; D not certain. The CDR3 is made up of 13 amino acids. Germline-derived CDR1 and CDR2 are SEHNR and FQNEAQ (reference sequence). Trimming shortened V by 2 bases and J by 5 bases, and 6 bases separated the two germline ends. The DNA for the CDR3 is TGTGCCAGCAGCTTACATGGGAATGAAAAACTGTTTTTT. It translates to CASSLHGNEKLFF.

This chain uses TRBV2 with TRBJ1-4; D perhaps matches TRBD1 (6 bases). Per germline, CDR1 SNHLY and CDR2 FYNNEI. V dropped 5 bases and J dropped 4 bases, with 14 bases sitting between them. The length of the CDR3 is 15 residues. Written as DNA, the CDR3 is TGTGCCAGCAGTTTAACTTGGACAGATAATGAAAAACTGTTTTTT. Protein product: CASSLTWTDNEKLFF. The full variable domain, rest sourced from reference TRBV2 and TRBJ1-4, is EPEVTQTPSHQVTQMGQEVILRCVPISNHLYFYWYRQILGQKVEFLVSFYNNEISEKSEIFDDQFSVERPDGSNFTLKIRSTKLEDSAMYFCASSLTWTDNEKLFFGSGTQLSVL.

This chain connects TRBV7-9 to TRBJ2-1, with D possibly matching TRBD1 (6 bases). Trimming cost V 1 base and J 4 bases, with 8 bases left between them. CDR3 length equals 14 residues. CDR1 and CDR2 (germline): SEHNR, FQNEAQ (reference sequence). The CDR3 nucleotides are TGTGCCAGCAGCTTAGGGCAGGGGTACAATGAGCAGTTCTTC. Its translation is CASSLGQGYNEQFF.

This clone has more than one count but fewer than ten. The CDR3 sequence is CASSLHGLEQYF. The CDR3, as DNA: TGTGCCAGCAGCTTACACGGGCTCGAGCAGTACTTC. This sequence joins TRBV11-2 and TRBJ2-7, with unresolved D. Germline V CDR1 and CDR2: SGHAT, FQNNGV. The V gene lost 2 bases and the J gene lost 6 bases, with 8 bases spanning the gap. This CDR3 is built from 12 residues.

The CDR3 loop is CASSLQGRGKPGEKLFF. Written as DNA, the CDR3 is TGTGCCAGCAGCTTACAGGGTCGGGGAAAGCCGGGTGAAAAACTGTTTTTT. V is TRBV5-6 and J is TRBJ1-4; D is possibly TRBD1 (6 bases). Germline V lookup: CDR1 SGHDT, CDR2 YYEEEE. CDR3 length: 17 amino acids. V shed 2 bases and J shed 7 bases, with 21 bases lying between them.

V and J are TRBV2 and TRBJ1-2, with D possibly TRBD1 on 6 matching bases. CDR3 size: 15 residues. Germline V gene data show CDR1 as SNHLY and CDR2 as FYNNEI. The V and J ends lost 1 base and 2 bases respectively, with 11 bases between them. CDR3 in DNA: TGTGCCAGCAGTGAAGGGCAGGGGCTCAACTATGGCTACACCTTC. This translates into CASSEGQGLNYGYTF.

The CDR3 loop is CASSPLTVTTGGEQYF. CDR3 nucleotide sequence: TGTGCCAGCAGCCCGTTAACCGTAACCACAGGGGGCGAGCAGTACTTC. The chain carries TRBV7-2 and TRBJ2-7; TRBD1 matches at 8 bases. Germline values: CDR1 SGHTA, CDR2 FQGNSA. V gave up 5 bases and J gave up 6 bases; unmatched junction bases: 15. This CDR3 has 16 residues.

V usage is TRBV4-3 and J usage is TRBJ2-7, with unresolved D. The CDR3 consists of 13 residues. V lost 0 bases, J lost 1 base, and 4 bases lay in between. Germline CDR1 is LGHNA and CDR2 is YSLEER. The CDR3 DNA reads as TGCGCCAGCAGCCAAGAGTCGTCCTACGAGCAGTACTTC. Translated, it gives CASSQESSYEQYF.

This clone turned up a few times. The rearrangement links TRBV7-9 to TRBJ1-5; D possibly corresponds to TRBD1 (6 bases). The V and J ends lost 3 bases and 1 base respectively, with 13 bases between them. Germline loops: CDR1 SEHNR, CDR2 FQNEAQ (reference sequence). CDR3 length: 16 amino acids. The CDR3 sequence: CASSFAGGRSNQPQHF. CDR3 bases: TGTGCCAGCAGCTTTGCGGGGGGCAGGAGCAATCAGCCCCAGCATTTT.

This chain connects TRBV2 to TRBJ2-5; D remains ambiguous. This CDR3 has 13 residues. Germline CDR1 is SNHLY and CDR2 is FYNNEI. Trimming removed 3 bases at V and 4 bases at J, with 9 bases between. The CDR3 spells CASSDTLGETQYF. The CDR3 coding sequence is TGTGCCAGCAGTGATACCCTAGGAGAGACCCAGTACTTC. Supplemented by reference TRBV2 and TRBJ2-5, the full variable domain reads EPEVTQTPSHQVTQMGQEVILRCVPISNHLYFYWYRQILGQKVEFLVSFYNNEISEKSEIFDDQFSVERPDGSNFTLKIRSTKLEDSAMYFCASSDTLGETQYFGPGTRLLVL.

The genes are TRBV12-5 and TRBJ2-5; tentative D call: TRBD2 (7 bases). Germline V gene lookup returns CDR1 LGHNT and CDR2 FRNRAP. Trimming cost V 3 bases and J 3 bases, with 11 bases left between them. The CDR3 spans 14 residues. This chain's CDR3 is CASGLGGGEETQYF. The CDR3 DNA is TGTGCTAGTGGTTTAGGGGGGGGTGAAGAGACCCAGTACTTC.